This T cell receptor beta chain originates from a study of blood T cell repertoires in COVID-19. The wider study: Italy, Spain and the United States were the sources of the convalescent and acute COVID-19 samples. Sources were T cells, B-cell-depleted T cells, or PBMCs; the material itself was cDNA or gDNA.

CDR3 length: 14 amino acids. CDR1 MNHEY and CDR2 SVGAGI come from the germline V gene. The J segment lost 6 bases and the V segment lost 5 bases, leaving 9 bases of the junction unmatched. Measured with immunoSEQ multiplex PCR; TCRdb has only the in-frame clones, and not every one. The table shows 150,000 to 200,000 clones, with 85% to 90% occurring only once. This TCR derives from a woman aged 65 to 85 with acute or convalescent COVID-19. Sequencing was carried out using peripheral blood. This chain links TRBV6-5 with TRBJ1-2, with 7 bases that match TRBD1. DNA for the CDR3: TGTGCCAGCAGTAAGGGACAGAGACGTGATGGCTACACCTTC. Encoded protein: CASSKGQRRDGYTF.